This T cell receptor (beta chain) was sequenced in a study of blood T cell repertoires in COVID-19. Study as a whole: Samples of COVID-19 (acute and convalescent) were obtained from the United States, Italy and Spain. Sample material is recorded as cDNA or gDNA derived from T cells, B-cell-depleted T cells, or PBMCs.

The CDR3 covers 15 residues. With 1 base clipped from V and 2 bases from J, the junction kept 3 bases outside the gene matches. The germline gives CDR1 SGHRS, CDR2 YFSETQ. Methods used by the authors: By means of reference gene primer amplification, nucleated cell counts were estimated. Sequenced by immunoSEQ multiplex PCR; TCRdb stores in-frame clones only, minus some. Clone size and V and J calls were adopted from that table, with D and trimming inferred from the DNA. Altogether about 99,000 clones are present, roughly 87% being singletons, with the ten largest covering approximately 3%. The sample comprised peripheral blood. This chain joins TRBV5-1 and TRBJ2-1, with 7 bases matching TRBD2. The sequence was obtained from a man aged 50 to 59 in a cohort sampled during active COVID-19. The CDR3 coding sequence is TGCGCCAGCAGCTTGTCCGGGACTACCTACAATGAGCAGTTCTTC. Protein product: CASSLSGTTYNEQFF.